This T cell receptor (beta chain) derives from a study of blood T cell repertoires in COVID-19. For the study at large: COVID-19 samples from acute and convalescent phases originated in the United States, Italy and Spain. In each case, the material was cDNA or gDNA derived from T cells, B-cell-depleted T cells, or PBMCs.

The CDR3 runs to 15 residues. Germline CDR1 reads LNHNV; CDR2 reads YYDKDF (reference sequence). V shed 2 bases and J 1 base; nucleotides not matched to a gene: 2. In the authors' methods: Amplification from reference gene primers served as the basis for estimated nucleated cell counts. Profiling relied on immunoSEQ multiplex PCR, and the TCRdb table lists in-frame clones only, not all of them. V and J calls and clone size follow that table, whereas D and trimming were derived from the DNA. The repertoire holds about 73,000 clones, with 80% to 85% as singletons. This clonotype originated in a human donor in a cohort sampled during active COVID-19. Material: peripheral blood. The chain carries TRBV15 and TRBJ1-5; 7 nucleotides line up with TRBD1. CDR3 sequence (DNA): TGTGCCACCAGCAGATCGACAGGGAGCAATCAGCCCCAGCATTTT. Its protein product is CATSRSTGSNQPQHF.